These 15 T cell receptor beta chains were sequenced from one sample in a study of response to subunit inactivated influenza vaccine. Each CDR3 protein is one row after TCRdb ran MiXCR on the RT-PCR reads. The profile covers about 700,000 distinct CDR3 sequences, with around 16% appearing a single time and around a tenth taken by the ten largest. The sequencing here drew on PBMCs from blood, taken approximately 12 days after vaccination. The receptors were sampled from a man aged 45-60 years who received an inactivated influenza vaccine.

This clonotype was observed a few times. The chain has TRBV6-5 and TRBJ1-2; D uncertain. Germline V lookup: CDR1 MNHEY, CDR2 SVGAGI. The V gene lost 2 bases and the J gene lost 2 bases, with 9 bases spanning the gap. The CDR3 has 14 amino acids. The CDR3 DNA is TGTGCCAGCAGTTACAAACAGACCAACTATGGCTACACCTTC. This sequence encodes CASSYKQTNYGYTF.

J is TRBJ2-5 and V is TRBV5-5, with unresolved D. V lost 1 base, J lost 5 bases, and 9 bases lay in between. The length of the CDR3 is 13 residues. Germline CDR1 SGHKS, CDR2 YYEKEE (reference sequence). The CDR3 DNA is TGTGCCAGCAGCTTGATAATGTCGGAGACCCAGTACTTC. As protein: CASSLIMSETQYF.

The chain links TRBV4-3 to TRBJ2-2, with TRBD1 as a possible D gene (7 bases). The germline V gene encodes CDR1 LGHNA and CDR2 YSLEER. V was trimmed by 1 base and J by 4 bases, leaving 16 bases between them. This CDR3 is 17 amino acids long. CDR3 residues: CASSQGVTGRLTGELFF. The CDR3, as DNA: TGCGCCAGCAGCCAAGGGGTGACAGGGAGGCTCACCGGGGAGCTGTTTTTT.

The chain combines TRBV6-2 or TRBV6-3 with TRBJ2-7; the match to TRBD1 covers 7 bases. V lost 6 bases to trimming and J lost 2 bases; unmatched junction nucleotides: 7. Germline CDR1 reads MNHEY; CDR2 reads SVGEGT. There are 14 residues in the CDR3. The CDR3: CASSNPGTAYEQYF. The DNA of the CDR3 is TGTGCCAGCAGCAACCCCGGGACAGCCTACGAGCAGTACTTC.

The chain couples TRBV3-1 to TRBJ2-1; a possible D gene is TRBD2 (6 bases). Trimming took 4 bases from V and 6 from J, leaving 13 bases between them. There are 14 residues in the CDR3. Germline V gene sequence: CDR1 LGHDT, CDR2 YNNKEL (reference sequence). In DNA, the CDR3 is TGTGCCAGCAGCCGGGGGGTAGACGGCAATGAGCAGTTCTTC. This encodes CASSRGVDGNEQFF.

This clonotype was seen a handful of times. The J gene is TRBJ2-7, the V gene TRBV6-2 or TRBV6-3; 9 positions match TRBD1. CDR1 and CDR2 from the germline V gene are MNHEY and SVGEGT. The J segment lost 6 bases and the V segment lost 8 bases, leaving 8 bases of the junction unmatched. This CDR3 has 13 amino acids. The CDR3, as DNA: TGTGCCAGCGTAGGCGGACAGGGGCGCGAGCAGTACTTC. This sequence encodes CASVGGQGREQYF.

The chain has TRBV28 and TRBJ1-2; tentatively, D is TRBD1 (5 bases). In germline, CDR1 is MDHEN, CDR2 SYDVKM. Between the trimmed V and J ends, which lost 6 bases and 3 bases, there was a span of 14 bases. This CDR3 contains 14 residues. The CDR3 nucleotides are TGTGCCAGCAGACCACCCCAGGGATACTATGGCTACACCTTC. Protein product: CASRPPQGYYGYTF.

This clonotype was counted only a few times. CDR3 in amino acids: CATSGQPNTEAFF. For the CDR3, the DNA is TGTGCCACCTCCGGACAGCCGAACACTGAAGCTTTCTTT. This sequence joins TRBV7-8 and TRBJ1-1; D is perhaps TRBD1 (6 bases). The V gene's germline CDR1 is SGHVS and CDR2 FQNEAQ. The CDR3 length is 13 residues. Between the trimmed V and J ends, which lost 10 bases and 1 base, there was a span of 13 bases. The full variable domain, with the rest looked up from reference TRBV7-8 and TRBJ1-1, is GAGVSQSPRYKVAKRGQDVALRCDPISGHVSLFWYQQALGQGPEFLTYFQNEAQLDKSGLPSDRFFAERPEGSVSTLKIQRTQQEDSAVYLCATSGQPNTEAFFGQGTRLTVV.

This clonotype was found many times. The rearrangement links TRBV12-3 or TRBV12-4 to TRBJ2-2; D possibly uses TRBD1 or TRBD2 (5 bases each). This CDR3 comprises 12 residues. V was clipped by 6 bases and J by 3 bases, with 5 bases between them. The DNA of the CDR3 is TGTGCCAGCAGGGGGGACACCGGGGAGCTGTTTTTT. Its translation is CASRGDTGELFF.

V gene TRBV28 combines with J gene TRBJ2-7, with a tentative D call TRBD1 (6 bases). V dropped 2 bases and J dropped 2 bases, with 28 bases sitting between them. This CDR3 spans 20 amino acids. Germline CDR1 MDHEN, CDR2 SYDVKM. The DNA of the CDR3 is TGTGCCAGCAGTTTAGGTATAGGAACAGGGCCCCTACGTTTAGCCTACGAGCAGTACTTC. It encodes CASSLGIGTGPLRLAYEQYF. The whole variable domain, remainder taken from reference TRBV28 and TRBJ2-7, is DVKVTQSSRYLVKRTGEKVFLECVQDMDHENMFWYRQDPGLGLRLIYFSYDVKMKEKGDIPEGYSVSREKKERFSLILESASTNQTSMYLCASSLGIGTGPLRLAYEQYFGPGTRLTVT.

In its sample, this clonotype was seen many times. The rearrangement links TRBV7-9 to TRBJ1-4; 9 bases map to TRBD1. Germline lookup yields CDR1 SEHNR and CDR2 FQNEAQ (reference sequence). Trimming took 4 bases from V and 8 from J; bases not matched to a gene: 8. This CDR3 has 15 amino acids. CDR3 region: CASSSIQGAEEKLFF. The CDR3 bases are TGTGCCAGCAGCTCCATACAGGGGGCGGAAGAAAAACTGTTTTTT.

This clonotype was detected a few times. The V call is TRBV29-1, the J call TRBJ2-7; TRBD2 matches 8 bases. V was pared by 4 bases and J by 0 bases, with 14 bases of the junction left unmatched. CDR1 SQVTM and CDR2 ANQGSEA come from the germline V gene. The CDR3 is 17 amino acids. This CDR3 is CSVGMSSGPISSYEQYF. CDR3 DNA: TGCAGCGTTGGGATGTCTAGCGGGCCGATTAGCTCCTACGAGCAGTACTTC.

This sequence joins TRBV6-5 and TRBJ2-3; D gene uncertain. Germline V gives CDR1 MNHEY, CDR2 SVGAGI. Trimming stripped 2 bases from V and 2 bases from J, with 11 bases between. The CDR3 has 15 residues. CDR3 DNA sequence: TGTGCCAGCAGTTACCGTGGCAGCCACACAGATACGCAGTATTTT. Residues: CASSYRGSHTDTQYF.

The chain links TRBV12-3 or TRBV12-4 to TRBJ2-7, with 7 bases aligning to TRBD1. Germline trimming cut 7 bases from V and 1 base from J; bases unmatched to any gene: 7. CDR3 size: 14 residues. This chain's CDR3 is CASNRDRASYEQYF. DNA for the CDR3: TGTGCCAGCAACCGGGACAGAGCTTCCTACGAGCAGTACTTC.

This clonotype was seen a handful of times. V gene TRBV12-3 or TRBV12-4 combines with J gene TRBJ1-2; tentatively, D is TRBD1 (6 bases). The V gene lost 6 bases and the J gene lost 2 bases, with 16 bases spanning the gap. CDR3 length: 15 residues. CDR3 DNA: TGTGCCAGCAGCTCCGGGACATCCAAAAACTATGGCTACACCTTC. Translating gives CASSSGTSKNYGYTF.